The entry below describes one T cell receptor beta chain. Its binding antigen is unknown. Per-base quality was not reported, and no clone a single base away is much larger than it. The data derive from a study of tumor and adjacent non-tumor tissue in lung cancer (dated by TCRdb to the late 2010s). Regarding the study in general: Patients with adenocarcinoma (roughly 12), squamous cell carcinoma (2) and small cell lung cancer (1) were included in the cohort. The approximately 15 enrolled patients, of whom about 10 were men and 5 were women, were aged about 30 to 80 years and were diagnosed with TNM stage I to III disease. A total of fewer than 150 million productive TCRbeta reads were generated by sequencing, corresponding to an average of about 4.17 million reads per sample. The study compared bulk TCRbeta repertoires from lung tumor tissue and matched distant non-tumor lung tissue of some 14 lung cancer patients. For each patient, one tumor sample and one normal lung sample were taken, giving under 35 paired specimens that underwent TCRbeta CDR3 sequencing. Overall results and qualifications from the work: The methods do not name the sequencing platform or mention unique molecular identifiers. TCR diversity was significantly higher in younger patients, and higher tumor TCR diversity was associated with shorter overall and disease-free survival. Peripheral blood was not sequenced, so blood TCRbeta repertoires in these lung cancer patients were not examined. Tumor tissue showed significantly higher TCR diversity (inverse Simpson) than normal lung tissue, at about 400 vs 150 (P = 0.0075, Mann-Whitney U test). The top 100 clones accounted for a significantly larger cumulative portion of the repertoire in normal lung than in tumor tissue. Only roughly 16 patients were included in the cohort, and the need for larger samples and more detailed clinical data was noted by the authors.

The germline V gene (reference sequence) sets CDR1 to SGHAT and CDR2 to FQDESV. Relative to germline, V is 4 bases shorter and J is 5 bases shorter, with 14 bases between their ends. The CDR3 numbers 15 residues from cysteine through phenylalanine. Left in the record is the CDR3 DNA by itself, 45 bases read in frame from the first base. Libraries came from multiplex PCR. Instrument used: Illumina HiSeq 2500. TCRbeta libraries were constructed through three rounds of nested PCR with primers (Table S4) according to protocols adapted from ARM-PCR. Before sequencing, PCR products in the 200-500 bp range were cut out of the gel and cleaned up using the QIAquick gel extraction kit. Per the original workflow: Reads were cleaned with Trimmomatic, merged with FLASH into complete CDR3 sequences, and assigned to V(D)J germline segments with MiTCR. VDJtools was used to compute clonal diversity as the inverse Simpson's index. A read counted as productive if the sequence was in-frame and lacked a premature stop codon. Using fastp at Q25 and MiXCR, TCRdb reprocessed the public reads and kept productive beta chains. CDR3 protein sequences are deduplicated, and each keeps its most common genes and DNA. In this record, the V and J calls reflect TCRdb's handling and not the investigators' own analysis. The sample table holds 47,000 or so distinct CDR3 sequences, of which about two thirds were seen once. The ten biggest clones cover roughly 30% of the sample.

RNA was isolated from bulk, unsorted tissue, and RNA quality was assessed with a NanoDrop ND-1000 and an Agilent 2100. The normal lung samples consisted of distant non-tumor tissue collected more than 3 cm from the tumor edge. Donors were newly diagnosed lung cancer patients admitted for thoracic surgery in China between August and November 2014, without prior chemotherapy. The study excluded patients who had received radiotherapy or chemotherapy before or who had another cancer at the same time. Surgical tissue pieces of 1-2 cm3 were preserved in RNAlater solution and were kept at -80 degrees C until use.

Sequenced: distant non-tumor lung tissue. The sequence is built from TRBV11-1 and TRBJ2-2, with no confident D gene call. The receptor's source is a woman in her seventies with non-small cell lung cancer. The CDR3 sequence is CASSSRAIGTGELFF. The sequence in DNA is TGTGCCAGCAGCTCCCGGGCAATAGGAACCGGGGAGCTGTTTTTT.